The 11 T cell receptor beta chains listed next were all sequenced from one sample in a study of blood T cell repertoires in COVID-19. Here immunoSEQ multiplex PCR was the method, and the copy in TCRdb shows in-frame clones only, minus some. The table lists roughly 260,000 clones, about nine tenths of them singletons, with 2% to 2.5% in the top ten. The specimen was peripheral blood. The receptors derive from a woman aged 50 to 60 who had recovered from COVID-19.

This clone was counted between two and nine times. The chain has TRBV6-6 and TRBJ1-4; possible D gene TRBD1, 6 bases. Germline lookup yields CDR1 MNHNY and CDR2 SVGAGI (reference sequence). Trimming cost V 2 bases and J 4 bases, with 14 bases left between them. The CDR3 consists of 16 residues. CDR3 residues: CASSYPGQTINEKLFF. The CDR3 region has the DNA TGTGCCAGCAGTTACCCAGGACAGACGATTAATGAAAAACTGTTTTTT.

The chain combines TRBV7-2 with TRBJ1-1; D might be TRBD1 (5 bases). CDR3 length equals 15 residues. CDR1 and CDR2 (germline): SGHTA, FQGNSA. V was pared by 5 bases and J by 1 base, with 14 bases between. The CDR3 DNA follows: TGTGCCAGCAGCCCCGACAGTGGCGGGAACACTGAAGCTTTCTTT. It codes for CASSPDSGGNTEAFF.

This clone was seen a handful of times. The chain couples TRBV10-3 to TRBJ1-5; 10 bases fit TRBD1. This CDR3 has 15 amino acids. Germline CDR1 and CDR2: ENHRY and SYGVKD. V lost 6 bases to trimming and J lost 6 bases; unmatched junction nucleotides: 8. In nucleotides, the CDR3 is TGTGCCATCAGGGATGACAGGGGGCAGGGTCAGCCCCAGCATTTT. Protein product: CAIRDDRGQGQPQHF.

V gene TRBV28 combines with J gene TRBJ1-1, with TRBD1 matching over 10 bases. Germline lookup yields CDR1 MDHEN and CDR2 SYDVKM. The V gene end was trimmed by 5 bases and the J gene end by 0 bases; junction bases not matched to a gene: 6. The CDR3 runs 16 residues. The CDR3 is CASSPPGQGLNTEAFF. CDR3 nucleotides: TGTGCCAGCAGTCCCCCGGGACAGGGGTTGAACACTGAAGCTTTCTTT.

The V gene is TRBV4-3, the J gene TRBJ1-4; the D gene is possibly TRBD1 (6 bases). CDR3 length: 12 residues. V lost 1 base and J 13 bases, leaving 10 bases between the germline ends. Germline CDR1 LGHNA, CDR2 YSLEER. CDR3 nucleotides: TGCGCCAGCAGCCAAGTGGGGGGGCGACTGTTTTTT. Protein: CASSQVGGRLFF.

CDR3 amino acids: CASSVGGFNNEQFF. DNA for the CDR3: TGTGCCAGCAGCGTCGGCGGGTTTAACAATGAGCAGTTCTTC. J is TRBJ2-1 and V is TRBV9; tentative D call: TRBD2 (5 bases). CDR1 SGDLS and CDR2 YYNGEE come from the germline V gene. The CDR3 loop spans 14 amino acids. Trimming left V 2 bases short and J 5 bases short, with 11 bases between.

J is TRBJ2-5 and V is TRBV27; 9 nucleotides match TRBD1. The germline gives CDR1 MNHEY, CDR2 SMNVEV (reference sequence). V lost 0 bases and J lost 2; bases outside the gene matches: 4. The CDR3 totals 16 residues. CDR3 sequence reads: CASSLSAGQGQETQYF. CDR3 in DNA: TGTGCCAGCAGTTTATCGGCGGGACAGGGACAAGAGACCCAGTACTTC.

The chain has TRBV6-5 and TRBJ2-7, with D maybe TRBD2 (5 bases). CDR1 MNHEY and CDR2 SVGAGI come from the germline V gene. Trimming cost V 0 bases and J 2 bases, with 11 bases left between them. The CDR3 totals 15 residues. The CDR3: CASSYSPGITYEQYF. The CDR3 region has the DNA TGTGCCAGCAGTTACTCGCCGGGGATTACCTACGAGCAGTACTTC.

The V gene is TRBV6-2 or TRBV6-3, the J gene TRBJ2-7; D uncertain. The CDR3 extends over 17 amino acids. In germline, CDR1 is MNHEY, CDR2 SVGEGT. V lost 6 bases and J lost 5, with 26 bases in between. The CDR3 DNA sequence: TGTGCCAGCAGCGAATTATCGAGACTCTCCGGAGACCACGAGCAGTACTTC. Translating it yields CASSELSRLSGDHEQYF.

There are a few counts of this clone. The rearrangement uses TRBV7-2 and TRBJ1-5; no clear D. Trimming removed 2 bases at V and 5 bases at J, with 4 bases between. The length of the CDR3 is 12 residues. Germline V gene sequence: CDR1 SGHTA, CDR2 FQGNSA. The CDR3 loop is CASSLYYQPQHF. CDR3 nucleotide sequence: TGTGCCAGCAGCTTATATTATCAGCCCCAGCATTTT. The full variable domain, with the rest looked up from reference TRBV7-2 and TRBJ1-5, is GAGVSQSPSNKVTEKGKDVELRCDPISGHTALYWYRQSLGQGLEFLIYFQGNSAPDKSGLPSDRFSAERTGGSVSTLTIQRTQQEDSAVYLCASSLYYQPQHFGDGTRLSIL.

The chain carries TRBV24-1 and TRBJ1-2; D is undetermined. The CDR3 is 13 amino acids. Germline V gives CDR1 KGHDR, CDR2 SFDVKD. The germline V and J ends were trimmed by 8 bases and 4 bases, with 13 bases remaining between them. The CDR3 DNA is TGTGCCACCAACCCGCGGGGTTCCTATGGCTACACCTTC. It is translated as CATNPRGSYGYTF.